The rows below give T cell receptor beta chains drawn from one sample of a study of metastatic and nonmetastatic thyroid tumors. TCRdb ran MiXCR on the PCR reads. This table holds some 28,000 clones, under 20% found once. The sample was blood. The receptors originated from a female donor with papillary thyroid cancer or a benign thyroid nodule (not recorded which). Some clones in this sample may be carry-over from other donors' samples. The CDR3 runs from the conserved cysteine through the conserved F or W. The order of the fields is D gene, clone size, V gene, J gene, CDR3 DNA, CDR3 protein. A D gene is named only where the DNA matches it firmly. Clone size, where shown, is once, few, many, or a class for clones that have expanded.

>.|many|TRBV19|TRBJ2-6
TGTGCCAGTTTTAGGGGGGTTGGGGCCAACGTCCTGACTTTC
CASFRGVGANVLTF
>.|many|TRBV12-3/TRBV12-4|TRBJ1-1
TGTGCCAGCAGTCGACGGGAGAACACTGAAGCTTTCTTT
CASSRRENTEAFF
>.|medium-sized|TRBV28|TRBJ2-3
TGTGCCAGCAGCCCAACTAGAGCGGGCACAGATACGCAGTATTTT
CASSPTRAGTDTQYF
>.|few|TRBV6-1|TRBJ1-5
TGTGCCAGCAGTCCCCCCCCGTTCGCCAATCAGCCCCAGCATTTT
CASSPPPFANQPQHF
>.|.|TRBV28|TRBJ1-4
TGTGCCAGCAGTTTACCCTCGAAGGGAAAACTGTTTTTT
CASSLPSKGKLFF
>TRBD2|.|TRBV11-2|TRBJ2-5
TGTGCCAGCAGCTCTGTACTAGCGGGGGGGCATTCCGAAGAGACCCAGTACTTC
CASSSVLAGGHSEETQYF
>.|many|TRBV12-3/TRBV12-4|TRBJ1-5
TGTGCCAGCACCTCCGTGGCAGGGGCCAATCAGCCCCAGCATTTT
CASTSVAGANQPQHF
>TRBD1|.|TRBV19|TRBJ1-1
TGTGCCAGTAGTAAAAACGACAGGGGAAACACTGAAGCTTTCTTT
CASSKNDRGNTEAFF
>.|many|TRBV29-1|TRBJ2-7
TGCAGCGCTGGAAGGGGGTACGAGCAGTACTTC
CSAGRGYEQYF
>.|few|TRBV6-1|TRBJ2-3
TGTGCCAGCAGTGAATTAGGGGTAGATACGCAGTATTTT
CASSELGVDTQYF
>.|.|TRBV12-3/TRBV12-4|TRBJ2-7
TGTGCCAGCAGCCCTTTGGGTGGGATCTCCTACGAGCAGTACTTC
CASSPLGGISYEQYF
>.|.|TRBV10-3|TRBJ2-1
TGTGCCATCAGTGAGTACAGGGAGATCGACCAGTTCTTC
CAISEYREIDQFF
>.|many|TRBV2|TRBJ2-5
TGTGCCAGCATTCAGACAGGGAGGGCGACCCAGTACTTC
CASIQTGRATQYF
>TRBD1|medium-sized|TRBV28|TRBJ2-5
TGTGCCAGCAGCCCCGGGACAGGGGGCGGCAAGACCCAGTACTTC
CASSPGTGGGKTQYF
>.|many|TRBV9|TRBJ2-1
TGTGCCAGCAGCGAGGGGTCCTCGTATGATGAGCAGTTCTTC
CASSEGSSYDEQFF
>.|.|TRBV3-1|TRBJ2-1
TGTGCCAGCAGCCAAGTTGAAGGTCAAAAGCAGTTCTTC
CASSQVEGQKQFF